Each of the 2 T cell receptor beta chains below was sequenced from the same sample in a study of T cell responses to AZD1222 COVID-19 vaccine. Assay: immunoSEQ multiplex PCR; the TCRdb copy retains only in-frame clones and omits some. Of approximately 170,000 clones in the sample, roughly 93% were seen once. The sequences come from peripheral blood, collected on day 0 of AZD1222 vaccination. The origin of the receptors is an adult in good health.

The V gene is TRBV19, the J gene TRBJ1-2, with TRBD1 as a possible D gene (5 bases). This CDR3 is 13 amino acids long. V lost 8 bases and J 8 bases, leaving 18 bases between the germline ends. In germline, CDR1 is LNHDA, CDR2 SQIVND (reference sequence). As DNA, the CDR3 is TGTGCCAGTCTTAGAGCGGGGGATAGAGGCTACACCTTC. Translated: CASLRAGDRGYTF.

This sequence joins TRBV7-9 and TRBJ1-5; D unclear. Trimming shortened V by 4 bases and J by 11 bases, and 15 bases separated the two germline ends. Looked up from germline, CDR1 is SEHNR and CDR2 is FQNEAQ (reference sequence). This CDR3 region has 13 residues. CDR3 DNA: TGTGCCAGCAGCTCTCAACTCGGCTTTGCCCAGCATTTT. This translates into CASSSQLGFAQHF.